This note documents a single TCR beta chain sequence. The data derive from a study of cytomegalovirus exposure and HLA in healthy donors. The PCR used 60 Vbeta and 13 Jbeta primers. Assay used: immunoSEQ multiplex PCR; TCRdb lists only in-frame clones, some missing. The data show 90,000 to 130,000 clones, approximately 82% seen once. The CDR3 runs to 14 residues. The V gene's germline CDR1 is MRHNA and CDR2 SNTAGT. Trimming cost V 6 bases and J 4 bases; bases outside gene matches: 6. Sequenced sample: PBMCs. This TCR was recovered from a man younger than 40 in good health and CMV-seropositive. The V gene is TRBV6-4, the J gene TRBJ1-1, with TRBD1 matching 9 bases. Here the CDR3 DNA reads TGTGCCAGCAGCGCCGGACAGGGGACCACTGAAGCTTTCTTT. Amino acid sequence: CASSAGQGTTEAFF.